Here is one TCR beta chain with its context. The antigen remains unidentified. The data belong to a study of T cells after posttransplantation cyclophosphamide. Assay used: immunoSEQ multiplex PCR; TCRdb lists only in-frame clones, some missing. The sample carries thousands of clones, 95% to 98% recorded once. The CDR3 loop spans 15 amino acids. The V end was cut by 10 bases, the J end by 0 bases, with 15 bases between. The germline CDR1 and CDR2 sequences are ENHRY and SYGVKD. Notes on the study in general: Tissue-infiltrating T cells from skin or gut overlapped little with blood T cells. Later post-transplant blood repertoires were often dominated by donor CD8+ memory clones.

The sample consisted of memory CD4+ T cells sorted from PBMCs. J is TRBJ2-2 and V is TRBV10-3; D is possibly TRBD2 (6 bases). The clonotype was recovered from a man aged 40-49 years in good health, CMV-negative, and a related stem cell transplant donor. The CDR3 here is CATRGVAANTGELFF. The CDR3 DNA sequence: TGTGCCACCCGGGGTGTAGCGGCGAACACCGGGGAGCTGTTTTTT.